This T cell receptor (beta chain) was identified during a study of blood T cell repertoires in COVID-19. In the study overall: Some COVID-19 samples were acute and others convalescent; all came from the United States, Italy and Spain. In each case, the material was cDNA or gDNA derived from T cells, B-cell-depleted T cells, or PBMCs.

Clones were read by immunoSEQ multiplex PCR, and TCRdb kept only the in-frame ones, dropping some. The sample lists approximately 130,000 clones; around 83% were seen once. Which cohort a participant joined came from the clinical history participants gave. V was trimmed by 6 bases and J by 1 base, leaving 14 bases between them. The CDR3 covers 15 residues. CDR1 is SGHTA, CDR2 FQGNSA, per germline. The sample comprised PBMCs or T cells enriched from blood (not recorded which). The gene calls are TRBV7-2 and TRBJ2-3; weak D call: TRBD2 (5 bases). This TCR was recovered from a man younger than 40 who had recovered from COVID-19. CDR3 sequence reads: CASSLSGVGTDTQYF. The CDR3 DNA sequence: TGTGCCAGCAGTCTGTCCGGGGTCGGCACAGATACGCAGTATTTT.